The T cell receptor (beta chain) under discussion was sequenced for a study of regulatory T cells in long-lasting Graves disease (dated by TCRdb to 2020 to 2022). A note on the overall study: Antithyroid drugs had been taken for less than 3 months by newly diagnosed Graves' disease patients. TCR sequencing covered 13 persistent and roughly 20 newly diagnosed Graves' disease patients, around 35 samples in total. Persistent Graves' disease patients were compared with newly diagnosed Graves' disease patients by peripheral blood TCR sequencing and RNA sequencing. The study was registered as a clinical trial and conducted in China.

In this sample, this clonotype turned up many times. Its antigen target is currently unknown. Base-call qualities are not available, and no considerably larger clone is one nucleotide away. In light of the paper, this sample's time point label describes: newly diagnosed GD, antithyroid drugs for less than 3 months. RNA was extracted from PBMCs in TRIzol for both TCR sequencing and RNA sequencing. The diagnosis of Graves' disease was made according to American Thyroid Association guidelines. Recruitment of patients was carried out at an endocrinology department in Xi'an, China. Each patient gave approximately 9.7 milliliters of peripheral blood, collected in an EDTA anticoagulant tube. Ficoll Paque Plus density gradient separation was used to isolate PBMCs, and no further T cell sorting was done. An Agilent 2100 Bioanalyzer and agarose gel were used to assess RNA quality, and a NanoDrop 2000 was used to measure RNA concentration.

Findings and caveats that apply to the study as a whole: Only peripheral blood was studied, because thyroid tissue, the primary lesion, was inaccessible. The authors noted that the small sample size was a limitation that may lower accuracy. Only the TCR beta chain was sequenced and analyzed. Compared with newly diagnosed patients, persistent Graves' disease patients had lower TCR Shannon entropy and fewer highly expanded clones, which suggests clonal expansion. Persistent disease showed preferential use of TRBV28, TRBJ1-2 and TRBJ2-5, whereas newly diagnosed disease favored TRBV20-1 and TRBJ2-1. A larger number of public clonotypes was shared among persistent patients (approximately 2,600) than among newly diagnosed patients (roughly 970).

The library was produced with multiplex PCR. TCRdb lists the instrument as Illumina HiSeq 4000. To build TCR beta libraries, CDR3 regions were amplified by Arm-PCR using iRepertoire HTBI primers. Before sequencing, the PCR products went through gel purification. The authors' analysis ran thus. A total of fewer than 80 TRBV and 14 TRBJ segments were identified across samples and were used for gene usage analysis of CDR3 amino acid clonotypes. COPE and FqMerger were used to merge filtered high-quality paired reads into contigs. BLAST was used to align contigs to IMGT TRBV, TRBD and TRBJ reference genes, and CDR3 was defined according to IMGT. Any clonotype with a frequency above 0.1% was counted as a highly expanded clone. Repertoire diversity was measured by Shannon entropy, and V-J evenness by the Gini coefficient. A clonotype was considered public if more than one individual shared it. The public reads were run again by TCRdb, first through fastp at Q25 and then through MiXCR, and only productive beta chains were kept. Every entry covers one CDR3 protein and lists the most common genes and DNA from its rows. The V and J calls and clone size are TCRdb's, not the authors'. Across this sample there are about 440,000 distinct CDR3 sequences, with about 16% seen only once. The ten largest clonotypes hold 20% to 25% of the sample.

The germline V gene (reference sequence) sets CDR1 to LGHDT and CDR2 to YNNKEL. Counted from cysteine to phenylalanine, this CDR3 has 14 amino acids. Of all the DNA, just the CDR3 is kept, 42 bases in frame from base 1. V loses 0 bases, J loses 2 bases, and the germline ends lie 8 bases apart. The same data also contributed to another study, on T cells in Graves' hyperthyroidism and ophthalmopathy. As the second paper documents: Graves' hyperthyroidism was defined as stable when no progression to ophthalmopathy occurred over 18 months of follow-up. Hyperthyroidism patients were newly diagnosed, with disease duration under 2 months, and aged 18 to 65 years. Any patient with an uncontrolled infection, another autoimmune disease, pregnancy or lactation was excluded. Diagnoses were based on clinical symptoms, serum thyroxine and TRAb, thyroid ultrasound and orbital computed tomography. The TCR CDR3 was subjected to a first round of RT-PCR using the HTBI primer set and the Qiagen OneStep RT-PCR kit. Most expanded thyroid clonotypes (frequency above 0.001) were also detected in blood, a finding suggesting that blood repertoires may reflect thyroid immune responses. In cross-validation, a model built on a 13 V-J signature told ophthalmopathy apart from stable hyperthyroidism with less than 90% sensitivity and about 81% specificity, and in testing the same model reached 80%/75%. During validation, the model predicted progression to ophthalmopathy a median of approximately 7 months ahead of onset, with just under 71% sensitivity and around 72% specificity. To identify distinguishing TCR V-J signatures, a discovery cohort of 100 patients was used, comprising some 43 with Graves' ophthalmopathy and 57 with stable Graves' hyperthyroidism. Whether ophthalmopathy could be predicted prospectively was tested in an independent validation cohort made up of approximately 19 hyperthyroidism patients plus 17 patients who later progressed to ophthalmopathy. The roughly 91 discovery patients were randomly divided into training and test sets at a 7:3 ratio. Thyroid tissue and blood T-cell repertoires from six Graves' hyperthyroidism patients were also compared in the study. Once sampling was done, hyperthyroidism patients were given methimazole at a starting dose of 30 mg daily, whereas ophthalmopathy patients were given high-dose intravenous methylprednisolone. The libraries were constructed in a second round of multiplex PCR and then size-selected and purified. Paired-end sequencing of the libraries was performed with 100 bp reads on an Illumina HiSeq2000. SOAPnuke was used to process the raw data, removing reads that contained adapters or uncalled bases, had a mean Phred below 15, or lacked an exact match to the constant primer or identifier. High-quality paired reads were merged using COPE v1.2.5, and each unique nucleotide sequence was defined as a clonotype. MiTCR v1.1 was used to align clonotypes to the IMGT TRBV, TRBD and TRBJ reference segments. The analysis included only V-J combinations with a frequency above 0.0001, which together covered approximately 99% of the repertoires. A TCS score was defined as the ratio of F50 (clonal expansion) to E x V (chaos), with BLOSUM62-based TCRdist applied between CDR3 peptides within each V-J. Welch's t-statistics and random forest reduced roughly 540 V-J features to roughly 13, which were used in a naive Bayes classifier (R e1071). Sample size was not statistically predetermined, and blinding of investigators to group allocation was not performed. According to the paper, TCR Vbeta CDR3 sequencing was carried out on over 130 peripheral blood samples, which came from 40 to 45 ophthalmopathy, 80 or so hyperthyroidism and roughly 17 progressor patients.

Here the chain combines TRBV3-1 and TRBJ2-7; perhaps TRBD1 is the D gene, with 5 bases matching. This specimen consisted of peripheral blood mononuclear cells (PBMCs), obtained at new diagnosis, from a patient treated with antithyroid drugs. The source of this sequence is a woman aged 18-29 years with Graves disease. Donor details come from another sample of the same person, matched by shared clones. The DNA is as follows: TGTGCCAGCAGCCAAGATAGGGGCACCTACGAGCAGTACTTC. This encodes CASSQDRGTYEQYF.